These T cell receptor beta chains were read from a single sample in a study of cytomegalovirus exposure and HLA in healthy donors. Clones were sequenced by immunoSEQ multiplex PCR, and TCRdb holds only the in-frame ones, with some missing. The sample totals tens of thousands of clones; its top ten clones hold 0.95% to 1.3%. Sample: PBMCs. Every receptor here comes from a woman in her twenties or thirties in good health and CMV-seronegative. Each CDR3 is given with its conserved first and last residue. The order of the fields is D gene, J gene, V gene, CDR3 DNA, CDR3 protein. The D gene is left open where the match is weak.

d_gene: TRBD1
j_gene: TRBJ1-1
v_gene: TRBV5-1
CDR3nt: TGCGCCAGCAGACAGGGGTACGACACTGAAGCTTTCTTT
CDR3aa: CASRQGYDTEAFF

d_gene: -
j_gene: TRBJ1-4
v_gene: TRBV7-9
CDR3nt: TGTGCCAGCAGTTCAGAAAGGCGGGAAAAACTGTTTTTT
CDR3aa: CASSSERREKLFF

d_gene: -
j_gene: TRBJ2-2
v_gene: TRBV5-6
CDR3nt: TGTGCCAGCAGCCCCCGACGGGGTCGAACCGGGGAGCTGTTTTTT
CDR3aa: CASSPRRGRTGELFF

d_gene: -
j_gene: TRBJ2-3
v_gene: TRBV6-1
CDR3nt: TGTGCCAGCAGTGAAGCCCCTCGACTTACAGATACGCAGTATTTT
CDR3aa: CASSEAPRLTDTQYF

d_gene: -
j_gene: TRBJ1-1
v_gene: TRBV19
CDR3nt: TGTGCCACCTCACCGGGGGCTGAAGCTTTCTTT
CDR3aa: CATSPGAEAFF

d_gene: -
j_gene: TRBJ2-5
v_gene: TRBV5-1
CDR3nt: TGCGCCAGCAGCTTGCGAGGGATTGGGGAGACCCAGTACTTC
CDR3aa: CASSLRGIGETQYF

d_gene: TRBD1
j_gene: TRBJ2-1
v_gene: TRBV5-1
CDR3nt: TGCGCCAGCAGCTCCCAGCCGGGACAGGGGATTTACAATGAGCAGTTCTTC
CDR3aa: CASSSQPGQGIYNEQFF

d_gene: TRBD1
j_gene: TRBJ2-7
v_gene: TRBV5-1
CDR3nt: TGCGCCAGCAGCCTAGGGACAGTGAATTCCTACGAGCAGTACTTC
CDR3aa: CASSLGTVNSYEQYF

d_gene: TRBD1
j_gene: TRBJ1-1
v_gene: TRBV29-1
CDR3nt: TGCAGCGGGGGAACAGGGGCGGCCACTGAAGCTTTCTTT
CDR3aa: CSGGTGAATEAFF

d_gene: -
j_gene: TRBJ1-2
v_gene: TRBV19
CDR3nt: TGTGCCAGTAGTCGCGGGGCAGGGCAGCTTTTAGACTATGGCTACACCTTC
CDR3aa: CASSRGAGQLLDYGYTF

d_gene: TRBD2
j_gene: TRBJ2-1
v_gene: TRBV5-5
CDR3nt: TGTGCCAGCAGCTTTCCGACTAGCGGGAGTCTATACAATGAGCAGTTCTTC
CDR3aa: CASSFPTSGSLYNEQFF

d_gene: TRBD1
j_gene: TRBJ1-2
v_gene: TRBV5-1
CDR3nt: TGCGCCAGCAGCATAGGATCCGGGACAGAGAGCTCCTTC
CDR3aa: CASSIGSGTESSF

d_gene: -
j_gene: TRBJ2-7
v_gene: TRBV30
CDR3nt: TGTGCCTGGAGTGTAGGGCGGGGCTACGAGCAGTACTTC
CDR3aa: CAWSVGRGYEQYF

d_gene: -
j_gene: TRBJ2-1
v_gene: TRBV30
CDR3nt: TGTGCCTGGAAACCAGGGGCGGGTGAGCAGTTCTTC
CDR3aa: CAWKPGAGEQFF

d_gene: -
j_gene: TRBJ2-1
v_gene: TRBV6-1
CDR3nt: TGTGCCAGCAGACATGGACTATCCAATGAGCAGTTCTTC
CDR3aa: CASRHGLSNEQFF

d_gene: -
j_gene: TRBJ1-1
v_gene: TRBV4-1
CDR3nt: TGCGCCAGCAGCCAAGACTGGGAGGGTTTCACTGAAGATTTCTTT
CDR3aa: CASSQDWEGFTEDFF

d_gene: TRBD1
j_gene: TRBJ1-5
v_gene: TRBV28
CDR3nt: TGTGCCAGCAGTTTAGGGACAGGGAGCAATCAGCCCCAGCATTTT
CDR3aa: CASSLGTGSNQPQHF

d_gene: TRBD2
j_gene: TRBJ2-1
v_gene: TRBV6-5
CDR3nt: TGTGCCAGCAGTTACTCGCTAGCGGGGGGGCAACGGGAGCAGTTCTTC
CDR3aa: CASSYSLAGGQREQFF

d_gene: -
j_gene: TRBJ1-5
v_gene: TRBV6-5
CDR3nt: TGTGCCAGCAGTTACGACAGTTATAGCAATCAGCCCCAGCATTTT
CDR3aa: CASSYDSYSNQPQHF

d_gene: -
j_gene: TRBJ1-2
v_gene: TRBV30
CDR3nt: TGTGCCGGGTCTCTAATGGGCACCCCAAACTATGGCTACACCTTC
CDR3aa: CAGSLMGTPNYGYTF

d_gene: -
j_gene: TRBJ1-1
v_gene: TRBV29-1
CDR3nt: TGCAGCGTTTCTCCGGGTGCGGAAGCTTTCTTT
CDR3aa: CSVSPGAEAFF

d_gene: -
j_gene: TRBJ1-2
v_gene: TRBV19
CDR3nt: TGTGCCAGTAGTATTGGTCCAGGGGCTTACACCTTC
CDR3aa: CASSIGPGAYTF

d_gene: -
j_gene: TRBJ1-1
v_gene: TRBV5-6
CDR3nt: TGTGCCAGCAGCACTACAGGCCCCCTTGGGATGAACACTGAAGCTTTCTTT
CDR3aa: CASSTTGPLGMNTEAFF

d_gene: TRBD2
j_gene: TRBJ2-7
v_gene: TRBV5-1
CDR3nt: TGCGCCAGCAGCTGGACTAGCGGGAGAGACGAGCAGTACTTC
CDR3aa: CASSWTSGRDEQYF

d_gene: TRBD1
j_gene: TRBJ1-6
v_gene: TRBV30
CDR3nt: TGTGCCTGGAGGGGACAGGGGGATTCACCCCTACACTTT
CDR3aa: CAWRGQGDSPLHF

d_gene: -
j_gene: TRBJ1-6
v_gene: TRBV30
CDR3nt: TGTGCCTGGAGTCAGGCAGGGCAGTCACCCCTCCACTTT
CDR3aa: CAWSQAGQSPLHF

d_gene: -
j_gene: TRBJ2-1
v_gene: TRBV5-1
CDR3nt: TGCGCCAGCTCTTTCAATGAGCAGTTCTTC
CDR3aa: CASSFNEQFF

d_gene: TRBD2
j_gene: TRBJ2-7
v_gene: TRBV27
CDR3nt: TGTGCCAGCAGTCGACTAGCGGGGCCGATCTACGAGCAGTACTTC
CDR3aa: CASSRLAGPIYEQYF

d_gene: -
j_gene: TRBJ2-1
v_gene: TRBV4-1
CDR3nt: TGCGCCAGCAGCCAAGTAGTGGGACGGGGGACCTTCTACAATGAGCAGTTCTTC
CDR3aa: CASSQVVGRGTFYNEQFF

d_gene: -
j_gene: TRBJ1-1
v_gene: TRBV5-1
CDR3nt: TGCGCCAGCAGCTTGAACACAATGAACACTGAAGCTTTCTTT
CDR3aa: CASSLNTMNTEAFF

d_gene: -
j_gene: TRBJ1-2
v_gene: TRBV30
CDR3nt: TGTGCCTGGAGGGGAAGGGAGGTGAGAGGCTACACCTTC
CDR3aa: CAWRGREVRGYTF

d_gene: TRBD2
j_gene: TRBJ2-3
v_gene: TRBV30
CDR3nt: TGTGCCTGGAGCACCGGGACTACAGGGTATTTT
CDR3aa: CAWSTGTTGYF

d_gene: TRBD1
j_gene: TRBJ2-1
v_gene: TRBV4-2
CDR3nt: TGTGCCAGCAGCCAACAAGCCGGGACAGGGTACAATGAGCAGTTCTTC
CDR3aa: CASSQQAGTGYNEQFF

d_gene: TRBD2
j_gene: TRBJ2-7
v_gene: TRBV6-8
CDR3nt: TGTGCCAGCAGTAAGACTAGCGGGCGAGCCTACGAGCAGTACTTC
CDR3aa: CASSKTSGRAYEQYF

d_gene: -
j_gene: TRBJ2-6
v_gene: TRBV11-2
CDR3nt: TGTGCCAGCAGCTTAGCAGGGGTCTCTGGGGCCAACGTCCTGACTTTC
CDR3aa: CASSLAGVSGANVLTF

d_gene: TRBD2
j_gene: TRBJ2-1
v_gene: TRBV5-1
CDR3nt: TGCGCCAGCAGCTTGGGGGGACTAGCGGGATACAATGAGCAGTTCTTC
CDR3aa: CASSLGGLAGYNEQFF

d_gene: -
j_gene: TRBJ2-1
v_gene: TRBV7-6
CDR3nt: TGTGCCAGCAGCTCCCTTGGGCCCGAGCAGTTCTTC
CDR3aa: CASSSLGPEQFF

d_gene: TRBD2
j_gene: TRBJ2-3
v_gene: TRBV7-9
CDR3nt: TGTGCCGCAACCCCTAGCGGGAGGCCAGATACGCAGTATTTT
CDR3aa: CAATPSGRPDTQYF

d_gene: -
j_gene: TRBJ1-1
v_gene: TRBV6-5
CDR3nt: TGTGCCAGCACCCCTCGAGGTAACACTGAAGCTTTCTTT
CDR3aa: CASTPRGNTEAFF

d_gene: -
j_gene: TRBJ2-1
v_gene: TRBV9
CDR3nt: TGTGCCAGCAGCCTGGGACAACCGGGCGTCGATGAGCAGTTCTTC
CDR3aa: CASSLGQPGVDEQFF

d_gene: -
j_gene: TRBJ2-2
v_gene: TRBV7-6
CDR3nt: TGTGCCAGCAGCTTAGCGGGGGGGAACACCGGGGAGCTGTTTTTT
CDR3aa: CASSLAGGNTGELFF

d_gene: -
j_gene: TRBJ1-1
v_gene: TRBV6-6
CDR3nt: TGTGCCAGCAGCCCCCCTTTCTTACAGGGCGAAACTGAAGCTTTCTTT
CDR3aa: CASSPPFLQGETEAFF

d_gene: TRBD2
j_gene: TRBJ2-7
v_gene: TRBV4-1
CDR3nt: TGCGCCAGCAGCCAAGGAGCGGGAGGGTACGAGCAGTACTTC
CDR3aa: CASSQGAGGYEQYF

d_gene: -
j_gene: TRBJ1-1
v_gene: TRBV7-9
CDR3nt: TGTGCCAGCAGCTTGGGGGCCATGAACACTGAAGCTTTCTTT
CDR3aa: CASSLGAMNTEAFF

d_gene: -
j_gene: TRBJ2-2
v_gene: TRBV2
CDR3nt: TGTGCCAGCAGTGTGCGGGAACTGGCAGGCTCCGGGGAGCTGTTTTTT
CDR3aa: CASSVRELAGSGELFF

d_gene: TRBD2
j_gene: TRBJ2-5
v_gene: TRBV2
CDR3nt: TGTGCCAGCAGACGGACTAGCGGAGCCCCACAAGAGACCCAGTACTTC
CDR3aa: CASRRTSGAPQETQYF

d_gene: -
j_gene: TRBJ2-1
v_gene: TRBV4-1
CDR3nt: TGCGCCAGCAGCCAATCCGGGGCCTACAATGAGCAGTTCTTC
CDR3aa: CASSQSGAYNEQFF

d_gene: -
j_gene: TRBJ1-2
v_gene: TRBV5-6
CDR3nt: TGTGCCAGCAGCTCCGGAGGTGACATTCTTTCGGATGGCTACACCTTC
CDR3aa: CASSSGGDILSDGYTF

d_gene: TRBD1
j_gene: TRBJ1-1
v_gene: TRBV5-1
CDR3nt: TGCGCCAGCAGCGCCGGGACAGGGGGCGCGAAGAACACTGAAGCTTTCTTT
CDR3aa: CASSAGTGGAKNTEAFF